Reported below is one T cell receptor beta chain. This record belongs to a study of blood T cell repertoires in COVID-19. Background on the study: Some COVID-19 samples were acute and others convalescent; all came from the United States, Italy and Spain. Sources were T cells, B-cell-depleted T cells, or PBMCs; the material itself was cDNA or gDNA.

Trimming left V 10 bases short and J 3 bases short, with 15 bases between. This CDR3 region has 14 residues. The germline gives CDR1 SNHLY, CDR2 FYNNEI. As processed by the authors: Amplified reference gene primers provided the basis for estimating nucleated cell counts. Sequenced by immunoSEQ multiplex PCR; TCRdb stores in-frame clones only, minus some. Clone size and the V and J calls come from that table; the DNA yielded D and trimming. The table shows 250,000 to 300,000 clones, with approximately 88% occurring only once. The sequence was collected from a man aged 50 or older with acute or convalescent COVID-19. The chain uses TRBV2 and TRBJ1-4; D remains ambiguous. The material sequenced was peripheral blood. CDR3 DNA: TGTGCCATCCTATCCGGGGTTGCTAATGAAAAACTGTTTTTT. Encoded protein: CAILSGVANEKLFF.